This T cell receptor beta chain is drawn from a study of blood T cell repertoires in COVID-19 (dated by TCRdb to the early 2020s). Study-level background: Collaborator samples came from the United States, Italy and Spain and covered acute and convalescent phases of COVID-19. The samples were drawn from two sources: the first 160 participants of the ongoing ImmuneRACE study, and about 1,300 subjects contributed by 6 global collaborators. The prospective study material was composed of cDNA or gDNA derived from T cells, B-cell-depleted T cells, or PBMCs. The repertoires were released in a freely available public database meant as a resource for research on the immune response to SARS-CoV-2. Nearly every sample came with metadata listing a de-identified subject ID, COVID-19 status, age in years and sex. The dataset comprised deeply sampled blood TCRbeta repertoires from subjects exposed to, actively infected with, or recovered from COVID-19. Where available, HLA class I and class II types were taken from metadata supplied by the sample provider and were not determined by assay-based typing.

Collaborating institutions collected whole blood in K2EDTA tubes following their own protocols. For TCRbeta analysis, collaborators shipped samples in one of three forms: frozen whole blood, isolated PBMCs, or DNA extracted from either of those sample types. In regard to this clone: Its antigen specificity is not known. Base qualities are not recorded, but no much larger clone differs from it by a single base.

TCRbeta CDR3 regions were amplified from genomic DNA using the immunoSEQ Assay, a bias-controlled multiplex PCR. On the study's bioinformatics: The number of nucleated cells in each sample was estimated by amplification of reference gene primers within the assay. Sequence reads were collapsed and filtered to measure the absolute abundance of every unique TCRbeta CDR3 rearrangement. For each sample, productive Simpson clonality was calculated as the square root of Simpson's diversity index across productive rearrangements. Held by TCRdb, this immuneACCESS table contains in-frame sequences only and omits some clones. Under half of the omission traces to an unresolved V gene where checked; the cause of the rest is unknown. That table supplies the V and J calls and clone size; D and trimming were determined from the DNA. The sample records some 80,000 clones, approximately 86% of which are singletons. The top ten clonotypes cover roughly a sixth of the sample.

Per the germline V gene, SGHTA is the CDR1 and FQGTGA is the CDR2. From the cysteine up to the phenylalanine, the CDR3 has a length of 17 residues. Only the CDR3 region is kept as DNA, spanning 51 bases read in frame from base 1. Here V drops 5 bases and J drops 5 bases, and the junction holds 13 bases not matched to any gene. The study at large found these results: How much clinical and demographic metadata was included differed by source and by participant, and the metadata was provided uncurated.

The rearranged segments are TRBV7-3 and TRBJ2-3; 10 bases in between match TRBD2. This clonotype was obtained from a human donor in a cohort sampled during active COVID-19. Sequencing was done on a sample of peripheral blood. The CDR3 amino acid sequence is: CASSAGNSGGAVDTQYF. The DNA sequence follows: TGTGCCAGCAGCGCGGGAAACAGCGGGGGGGCAGTAGATACGCAGTATTTT.